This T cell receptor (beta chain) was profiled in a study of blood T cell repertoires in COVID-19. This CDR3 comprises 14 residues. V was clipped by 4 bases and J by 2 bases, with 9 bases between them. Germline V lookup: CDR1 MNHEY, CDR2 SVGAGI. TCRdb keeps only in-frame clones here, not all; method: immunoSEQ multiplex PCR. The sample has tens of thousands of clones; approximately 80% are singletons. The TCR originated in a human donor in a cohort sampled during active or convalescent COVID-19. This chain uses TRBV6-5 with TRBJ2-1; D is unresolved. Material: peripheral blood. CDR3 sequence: CASSSLSAYNEQFF. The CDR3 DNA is TGTGCCAGCAGTTCCCTGAGCGCCTACAATGAGCAGTTCTTC.